This is a list of T cell receptor beta chains from one sample in a study of OX40 agonist ivuxolimab in advanced cancers. Data came from immunoSEQ multiplex PCR; TCRdb stores just in-frame clones and leaves some out. This repertoire shows about 79,000 clones, roughly 80% found once; its top ten account for roughly 4.6%. The starting material was CD4+ or CD8+ T cells sorted from blood, obtained in a trial of the OX40 agonist ivuxolimab. The receptors shown here come from an adult with an advanced solid tumor such as melanoma, head and neck, liver or kidney cancer. Each CDR3 is given with its conserved first and last residue. Fields, in order: CDR3 protein, CDR3 DNA, clone size, J gene, D gene, V gene. D genes are given only for firm matches. Rows may omit the clone size; those that give it use once, few, many or a size class.

CDR3: CASSLARGLETQYF
DNA: TGTGCCAGCAGCTTAGCGCGGGGGTTAGAGACCCAGTACTTC
size: many
J: TRBJ2-5
D: TRBD2
V: TRBV11-3

CDR3: CASSLIEKNTEAFF
DNA: TGCGCCAGCAGCTTGATTGAAAAGAACACTGAAGCTTTCTTT
size: .
J: TRBJ1-1
D: .
V: TRBV5-1

CDR3: CASSLGHRSGNTIYF
DNA: TGTGCCAGTAGTCTGGGACACCGCTCTGGAAACACCATATATTTT
size: .
J: TRBJ1-3
D: .
V: TRBV19

CDR3: CASSYSTSGTYEQYF
DNA: TGTGCCAGCAGTTACTCTACTAGCGGGACCTACGAGCAGTACTTC
size: .
J: TRBJ2-7
D: TRBD2
V: TRBV6-5

CDR3: CASSFSAQINQPQHF
DNA: TGTGCCAGCAGCTTTTCCGCACAGATCAATCAGCCCCAGCATTTT
size: few
J: TRBJ1-5
D: .
V: TRBV7-6

CDR3: CASSLQRGYYNEQFF
DNA: TGTGCCAGCAGCCTGCAGCGGGGTTATTACAATGAGCAGTTCTTC
size: .
J: TRBJ2-1
D: TRBD2
V: TRBV11-2

CDR3: CASSYGNEKLFF
DNA: TGTGCCAGCAGCTACGGTAACGAAAAACTGTTTTTT
size: .
J: TRBJ1-4
D: .
V: TRBV7-3

CDR3: CASTPASGAKETQYF
DNA: TGTGCCTCAACCCCGGCTAGCGGGGCTAAAGAGACCCAGTACTTC
size: .
J: TRBJ2-5
D: TRBD2
V: TRBV28

CDR3: CASSRRLAGARETQYF
DNA: TGTGCCAGCTCACGGCGACTAGCGGGAGCCCGGGAGACCCAGTACTTC
size: .
J: TRBJ2-5
D: TRBD2
V: TRBV18

CDR3: CASKATGSSYEQYF
DNA: TGTGCCAGTAAAGCGACAGGGAGCTCCTACGAGCAGTACTTC
size: .
J: TRBJ2-7
D: TRBD1
V: TRBV19

CDR3: CASSQDRTLSGNTIYF
DNA: TGCGCCAGCAGCCAAGACAGGACCCTCTCTGGAAACACCATATATTTT
size: .
J: TRBJ1-3
D: .
V: TRBV4-3

CDR3: CASSPRTETYGYTF
DNA: TGTGCCAGCAGCCCGCGGACAGAAACTTATGGCTACACCTTC
size: .
J: TRBJ1-2
D: .
V: TRBV11-2

CDR3: CASSQWGREQFF
DNA: TGTGCCAGCAGCCAATGGGGCAGGGAGCAGTTCTTC
size: .
J: TRBJ2-1
D: .
V: TRBV4-2

CDR3: CASSLSSNGDGNTIYF
DNA: TGTGCCAGCAGCTTAAGTTCAAATGGCGATGGAAACACCATATATTTT
size: .
J: TRBJ1-3
D: .
V: TRBV7-3

CDR3: CASSFTGQVTGANVLTF
DNA: TGCGCCAGCAGCTTTACGGGACAGGTCACTGGGGCCAACGTCCTGACTTTC
size: .
J: TRBJ2-6
D: TRBD1
V: TRBV5-1

CDR3: CASSRQGLAGADTQYF
DNA: TGTGCCAGCAGCAGACAGGGACTAGCGGGGGCAGATACGCAGTATTTT
size: .
J: TRBJ2-3
D: TRBD2
V: TRBV9

CDR3: CASSSTGFGGSPLHF
DNA: TGTGCCAGCAGCTCAACAGGGTTCGGGGGTTCACCCCTCCACTTT
size: .
J: TRBJ1-6
D: .
V: TRBV7-3

CDR3: CASSTRTVSSYNEQFF
DNA: TGTGCCAGCAGCACTCGGACAGTGAGCTCCTACAATGAGCAGTTCTTC
size: once
J: TRBJ2-1
D: .
V: TRBV21-1

CDR3: CSAWGLAGGNEQFF
DNA: TGCAGCGCTTGGGGACTAGCGGGAGGCAATGAGCAGTTCTTC
size: .
J: TRBJ2-1
D: TRBD2
V: TRBV29-1

CDR3: CASSYATGYNGYTF
DNA: TGTGCCAGCAGCTATGCTACAGGGTACAATGGCTACACCTTC
size: few
J: TRBJ1-2
D: .
V: TRBV5-4

CDR3: CASSSAGPNSPLHF
DNA: TGTGCCAGCAGCTCCGCAGGGCCTAATTCACCCCTCCACTTT
size: .
J: TRBJ1-6
D: .
V: TRBV7-3

CDR3: CASSSPGLEKETQYF
DNA: TGTGCCAGCAGCTCTCCGGGACTAGAGAAAGAGACCCAGTACTTC
size: .
J: TRBJ2-5
D: TRBD2
V: TRBV5-4

CDR3: CASSARGSSYNEQFF
DNA: TGTGCCAGCAGTGCCCGCGGGAGCTCCTACAATGAGCAGTTCTTC
size: .
J: TRBJ2-1
D: TRBD2
V: TRBV25-1

CDR3: CAWSVQGDQPQHF
DNA: TGTGCCTGGAGTGTACAGGGAGATCAGCCCCAGCATTTT
size: .
J: TRBJ1-5
D: .
V: TRBV30

CDR3: CASSAGQGYEQYF
DNA: TGTGCCAGCTCAGCGGGACAGGGCTACGAGCAGTACTTC
size: .
J: TRBJ2-7
D: TRBD1
V: TRBV18

CDR3: CASSSRGTGYGYTF
DNA: TGCGCCAGCAGCTCGAGGGGGACGGGCTATGGCTACACCTTC
size: .
J: TRBJ1-2
D: .
V: TRBV5-1

CDR3: CASGLAGGIDTQYF
DNA: TGTGCCAGTGGACTAGCGGGAGGAATAGATACGCAGTATTTT
size: .
J: TRBJ2-3
D: TRBD2
V: TRBV25-1

CDR3: CASTDTGTGPEKLFF
DNA: TGTGCCAGCACCGATACCGGGACCGGGCCCGAAAAACTGTTTTTT
size: once
J: TRBJ1-4
D: .
V: TRBV7-3

CDR3: CASSLGTGRGEQYF
DNA: TGTGCCAGCTCACTTGGGACAGGGCGAGGCGAGCAGTACTTC
size: once
J: TRBJ2-7
D: TRBD1
V: TRBV18

CDR3: CASSSLQGFGETQYF
DNA: TGTGCCAGCAGCAGTCTACAGGGGTTTGGGGAGACCCAGTACTTC
size: .
J: TRBJ2-5
D: TRBD1
V: TRBV5-8

CDR3: CASSGLAGANTGELFF
DNA: TGTGCCAGCAGCGGGTTAGCGGGGGCCAACACCGGGGAGCTGTTTTTT
size: .
J: TRBJ2-2
D: TRBD2
V: TRBV2